The present TCR beta chain was sequenced within a study of cytomegalovirus exposure and HLA in healthy donors. V lost 6 bases to trimming and J lost 7 bases; unmatched junction nucleotides: 12. CDR1 and CDR2 (germline): MDHEN, SYDVKM. The CDR3 loop spans 15 amino acids. PCR amplification relied on 60 Vbeta primers (plus 13 Jbeta primers). Sequencing used immunoSEQ multiplex PCR; TCRdb keeps in-frame clones, though not all of them. The sample lists 140,000 or so clones, 68% seen once, with 4% to 5.5% in the top ten. The chain combines TRBV28 with TRBJ2-1; TRBD1 matches 7 bases. The clonotype originates from a man in his 60s in good health and CMV-seronegative. The sequencing sample was made of PBMCs. The CDR3 reads CASRHATGDSNEQFF. Here the CDR3 DNA reads TGTGCCAGCAGACATGCTACAGGGGATTCGAATGAGCAGTTCTTC.